The sequence of this T cell receptor (beta chain) was determined in a study of regulatory and conventional T cells in RAG deficiency (dated by TCRdb to about 2017). Concerning the study at large: To compare the diversity and composition of the repertoires of Treg, conventional CD4+ and CD8+ T cells between RAG-deficient patients and healthy controls, the study applied high-throughput TCR beta sequencing. Overall study outcomes, separate from this receptor: Compared with controls, Omenn syndrome and CID/AS patients had around 110-fold fewer unique TCR beta sequences in Treg cells, but only approximately 10-fold fewer in the other subsets. Sorted CD25-high CD127-low cells from Omenn syndrome patients may represent peripherally activated cells rather than bona fide Treg cells. Some T-cell subset analyses were not done for some subjects. Shorter CDR3 lengths were found in all patient T-cell subsets, and >75% Treg-Tconv repertoire overlap at nucleotide and amino acid level was observed in Omenn syndrome patients. Compared with control T-cell subpopulations, the RAG-deficient patients had markedly lower Shannon entropy and higher Simpson indices.

Conventional CD4+ T cells were purified from blood as CD25-low CD127-high cells before genomic DNA extraction. Several healthy control donors were used as the comparison group for repertoire analyses. A word on this clone: This clone's antigen is unknown. No clone much larger than this one lies a single base away; base qualities are absent.

The library was obtained by the immunoSEQ multiplex PCR assay. Rearranged TCR beta chain products were amplified from genomic DNA of sorted T-cell subsets and sequenced. In the original analysis: Shannon entropy and Simpson indices were used to measure the diversity of productive TCR beta rearrangements in each repertoire. Clonal expansion was assessed using the summed frequency of the 100 most abundant productive TCR beta clonotypes among total reads. The TRB repertoires were scored with a self-reactivity index built on which amino acids appear at CDR3beta positions 6 and 7. Repertoire analyses used two-way ANOVA; flow cytometric analyses used Student t or Mann-Whitney tests. Sourced from immuneACCESS, this table was stored by TCRdb with only in-frame sequences that have V and J called. A share of the clones is absent; for the studies checked, an unresolved V gene accounts for under half, and the remainder has no known explanation. The V and J calls and the clone size are those of that table, but D and trimming were determined from the DNA. This sample comprises 45,000 to 50,000 clones, about nine tenths of them detected only once. The top ten clonotypes cover approximately 0.51% of the sample.

Relative to germline, V is 1 base shorter and J is 7 bases shorter, with 2 bases between their ends. From the cysteine through the phenylalanine, the CDR3 covers 11 amino acids. The entry retains the CDR3 DNA only, 33 bases that are in frame from base 1. The germline V gene provides CDR1 SGHAT and CDR2 FQNNGV. This sample also appeared in a second study, on regulatory T cells. Reported in the second study: The multiplex PCR used 52 forward TRBV primers and 13 reverse TRBJ primers, with assay-based and computational corrections for amplification bias. Patient repertoires showed restricted unique TRB V-J pairs and skewed V and J gene usage, most marked in regulatory T cells. The study compared T-cell receptor beta repertoires of sorted regulatory, conventional CD4+ and CD8+ T cells in CD3G-deficient patients with those in healthy controls. Peripheral blood mononuclear cells were isolated by Ficoll density separation. Within the immunoSEQ assay, multiplex PCR amplified rearranged TRB loci from genomic DNA. An Illumina HiSeq platform was used to sequence the TRB amplicons. Custom algorithms error-filtered the raw sequences and aligned the raw sequences to reference gene sequences, after which the immunoSEQ online tools were used for analysis. Productive and nonproductive TRB rearrangement frequencies were evaluated among both unique and total sequences. Groups were compared by t tests, Mann-Whitney tests or two-way ANOVA performed in Prism software.

Material: CD4+ effector T cells sorted from blood. The chain is encoded by TRBV11-2 joined to TRBJ2-1; there is no confident call for the D gene. The TCR comes from a human donor in good health. For the CDR3, the sequence is CASSLVNEQFF. The nucleotide sequence is given as TGTGCCAGCAGCTTAGTTAATGAGCAGTTCTTC.